What follows are 28 T cell receptor beta chains derived from one specimen sequenced in a study of T cells in Graves' hyperthyroidism and ophthalmopathy. Amplified TCR beta CDR3 regions derived from RNA transcripts. The primer set for the first-round RT-PCR of the TCR CDR3 was HTBI. TCRdb ran MiXCR on the multiplex PCR reads and lists one entry per CDR3 protein. Among some 770,000 distinct CDR3 sequences, about a sixth were seen once, and the ten largest hold about 8.4%. Specimen: blood. The receptors originated from a man younger than 35 with Graves' hyperthyroidism.

The chain carries TRBV19 and TRBJ1-2, with a tentative D call TRBD1 (5 bases). Per the germline V gene, CDR1 is LNHDA and CDR2 is SQIVND (reference sequence). The CDR3 has 13 residues. The ends were cut back, 10 bases at V and 1 base at J, with 13 bases in the middle. The CDR3 region is CATGTAINYGYTF. The CDR3 DNA follows: TGTGCCACTGGGACGGCGATTAACTATGGCTACACCTTC.

This clonotype was seen more than once but under ten times. The chain joins TRBV14 to TRBJ2-2; no firm D call. The V gene lost 1 base and the J gene lost 6 bases, with 12 bases spanning the gap. The germline V gene encodes CDR1 SGHDN and CDR2 FVKESK. The CDR3 sequence is 15 residues long. CDR3 loop: CASSQVFQPPGELFF. For the CDR3, the DNA is TGTGCCAGCAGCCAAGTATTCCAGCCTCCCGGGGAGCTGTTTTTT.

This clonotype was observed many times. The chain carries TRBV19 and TRBJ2-7, with D unclear. Germline values: CDR1 LNHDA, CDR2 SQIVND (reference sequence). The ends were cut back, 4 bases at V and 6 bases at J, with 19 bases in the middle. The CDR3 has 15 amino acids. CDR3 coding DNA: TGTGCCAGTAGTACCCAGGCCCTTCCAGAGGTCGAGCAGTACTTC. Protein product: CASSTQALPEVEQYF.

The V and J genes are TRBV27 and TRBJ2-7; D gene unclear. Germline lookup yields CDR1 MNHEY and CDR2 SMNVEV (reference sequence). CDR3 length equals 13 residues. V dropped 7 bases and J dropped 2 bases, with 12 bases sitting between them. This CDR3 reads CASTQDRAYEQYF. The CDR3 DNA is TGTGCCAGCACCCAGGACCGAGCCTACGAGCAGTACTTC.

This clonotype was seen more than once but under ten times. V usage is TRBV24-1 and J usage is TRBJ1-5; no definite D call. CDR3 length: 15 amino acids. From germline, CDR1 is KGHDR and CDR2 SFDVKD. Trimming removed 3 bases at V and 2 bases at J, with 10 bases between. The CDR3 nucleotides read TGTGCCACCAGTGATGCCTCGGCCCGCAATCAGCCCCAGCATTTT. Its protein is CATSDASARNQPQHF.

This chain uses TRBV18 with TRBJ2-7; D may correspond to TRBD1 or TRBD2 (5 bases each). The V end was cut by 6 bases, the J end by 6 bases, with 12 bases between. This CDR3 has 12 residues. Germline lookup yields CDR1 KGHSH and CDR2 LQKENI. The DNA of the CDR3 is TGTGCCAGCTCTGAGAGGGGTGGCGAGCAGTACTTC. Amino acids: CASSERGGEQYF.

This clonotype was picked up a small number of times. The rearrangement links TRBV12-3 or TRBV12-4 to TRBJ1-1, with a weak D call TRBD1 (5 bases). V lost 4 bases and J lost 6, with 12 bases in between. The CDR3 runs to 13 residues. The CDR3 nucleotides are TGTGCCAGCAGTTGGGGCGTGGGGCCTGAAGCTTTCTTT. The encoded protein is CASSWGVGPEAFF.

This clonotype was seen a handful of times. V gene TRBV7-9 combines with J gene TRBJ1-2; TRBD1 might be the D (5 bases). Trimming shortened V by 4 bases and J by 4 bases, and 13 bases separated the two germline ends. Per the germline V gene, CDR1 is SEHNR and CDR2 is FQNEAQ (reference sequence). The CDR3 covers 14 residues. As DNA, the CDR3 is TGTGCCAGCAGCTCGCCTCTGGGGACCTATGGCTACACCTTC. It codes for CASSSPLGTYGYTF.

This clonotype showed up just once. This rearrangement joins TRBV6-5 to TRBJ2-7, with TRBD1 identical over 9 bases. The CDR3 covers 17 residues. V was clipped by 2 bases and J by 1 base; unmatched bases: 9. Per the germline V gene, CDR1 is MNHEY and CDR2 is SVGAGI. The CDR3 loop reads CASSYTYTGTGSYEQYF. The DNA of the CDR3 is TGTGCCAGCAGTTACACCTATACCGGGACAGGGTCCTACGAGCAGTACTTC.

The sample holds many counts of this clonotype. The rearrangement links TRBV20-1 to TRBJ2-5; no clear D. There are 14 residues in the CDR3. V dropped 6 bases and J dropped 6 bases, with 20 bases sitting between them. Germline V gene lookup returns CDR1 DFQATT and CDR2 SNEGSKA (reference sequence). Here the CDR3 reads CSAKTDVHEKTQYF. The CDR3 region has the DNA TGCAGTGCCAAGACGGACGTCCATGAAAAGACCCAGTACTTC.

The chain links TRBV6-2 or TRBV6-3 to TRBJ2-1, with a tentative D call TRBD2 (6 bases). The CDR3 contains 18 residues. Trimming took off 0 bases at V and 0 bases at J, with 15 bases between the two ends. The V gene's germline CDR1 is MNHEY and CDR2 SVGEGT. As DNA, the CDR3 is TGTGCCAGCAGTTACTCGAAGCAGCGGGCTAGCTCCTACAATGAGCAGTTCTTC. This encodes CASSYSKQRASSYNEQFF.

This clonotype was seen at least ten times. The rearrangement links TRBV11-2 to TRBJ2-2; weak D call: TRBD2 (6 bases). Germline values: CDR1 SGHAT, CDR2 FQNNGV. CDR3 size: 16 residues. V shed 4 bases and J shed 5 bases, with 17 bases lying between them. This chain's CDR3 is CASSSSLGGGTGELFF. The CDR3 bases are TGTGCCAGCAGCTCCTCCCTGGGGGGTGGGACCGGGGAGCTGTTTTTT.

There are many counts of this clonotype. The V gene is TRBV28, the J gene TRBJ1-1; D remains ambiguous. V gave up 6 bases and J gave up 7 bases, with 12 bases separating them. The CDR3 length is 12 residues. Germline V gene data show CDR1 as MDHEN and CDR2 as SYDVKM. In DNA, the CDR3 is TGTGCCAGCAGCCCTCCGTTCGGTGAAGCTTTCTTT. Protein: CASSPPFGEAFF.

With respect to this clonotype: This may stem from a read error, because a much larger clone lies one nucleotide away. The chain links TRBV11-1 to TRBJ2-1, with a possible D match to TRBD1 (5 bases). The CDR3 length is 15 residues. Trimming shortened V by 0 bases and J by 10 bases, and 16 bases separated the two germline ends. Germline V lookup: CDR1 SGHAT, CDR2 FQDESV (reference sequence). The CDR3 DNA is TGTGCCAGCAGCTTAGCCCGACAGTTATCCTACGAGCAGTTCTTC. Translating it yields CASSLARQLSYEQFF.

The genes are TRBV28 and TRBJ2-3, with 8 bases fitting TRBD2. J was trimmed by 8 bases and V by 7 bases; bases with no gene match: 8. This CDR3 is built from 13 residues. The germline V gene encodes CDR1 MDHEN and CDR2 SYDVKM. In DNA form, the CDR3 reads TGTGCCAGCACCTCAGCGGGAGTCCCTACGCAGTATTTT. As protein: CASTSAGVPTQYF.

The chain combines TRBV11-2 with TRBJ2-1; no clear D gene. Looked up from germline, CDR1 is SGHAT and CDR2 is FQNNGV. Trimming stripped 2 bases from V and 8 bases from J, with 10 bases between. This CDR3 spans 13 amino acids. The CDR3 nucleotides read TGTGCCAGCAGCTTACCCCCTTGGGATGAGCAGTTCTTC. Translation gives CASSLPPWDEQFF.

This clonotype was seen only a few times. V is TRBV18 and J is TRBJ1-1, with D unclear. The V end was cut by 2 bases, the J end by 6 bases, with 16 bases between. Per germline, CDR1 KGHSH and CDR2 LQKENI. This CDR3 region has 15 residues. The DNA for the CDR3 is TGTGCCAGCTCACCAGTGACTACCTCACACTCTGAAGCTTTCTTT. Amino acids: CASSPVTTSHSEAFF.

The chain is built from TRBV19 and TRBJ2-1; 8 nucleotides line up with TRBD1. The CDR3 runs to 18 residues. Germline loops: CDR1 LNHDA, CDR2 SQIVND (reference sequence). V lost 5 bases to trimming and J lost 9 bases; unmatched junction nucleotides: 21. In DNA, the CDR3 is TGTGCCAGTAGTCCAAGTCACGCGGCAGGGGGCGACAAGGGTGAGCAGTTCTTC. It translates to CASSPSHAAGGDKGEQFF. Full variable domain (missing parts from reference TRBV19 and TRBJ2-1): DGGITQSPKYLFRKEGQNVTLSCEQNLNHDAMYWYRQDPGQGLRLIYYSQIVNDFQKGDIAEGYSVSREKKESFPLTVTSAQKNPTAFYLCASSPSHAAGGDKGEQFFGPGTRLTVL.

This clonotype was seen a few times. V usage is TRBV6-1 and J usage is TRBJ1-1, with D tentatively TRBD1 (5 bases). V lost 5 bases and J 1 base, leaving 11 bases between the germline ends. The germline V gene has CDR1 MNHNS and CDR2 SASEGT. CDR3 size: 14 residues. CDR3 amino acids: CASSSLRGNTEAFF. The CDR3 region has the DNA TGTGCCAGCAGTTCTTTAAGGGGGAACACTGAAGCTTTCTTT.

The sample holds a few counts of this clonotype. V is TRBV4-2 and J is TRBJ2-2; TRBD1 agrees at 8 bases. The CDR3 is 17 residues long. V gave up 4 bases and J gave up 0 bases; unmatched junction bases: 7. Germline V gene sequence: CDR1 LGHNA, CDR2 YNFKEQ. The CDR3 protein is CASSPEGTGANTGELFF. CDR3 coding DNA: TGTGCCAGCAGCCCGGAGGGGACAGGAGCGAACACCGGGGAGCTGTTTTTT.

This chain joins TRBV20-1 and TRBJ1-6; D not resolved. V dropped 2 bases and J dropped 0 bases, with 11 bases sitting between them. Germline V gene sequence: CDR1 DFQATT, CDR2 SNEGSKA (reference sequence). CDR3 length: 16 amino acids. The CDR3 DNA sequence: TGCAGTGCTAGACCCTTTTCGAGCTCCTATAATTCACCCCTCCACTTT. It yields the protein CSARPFSSSYNSPLHF.

This clonotype was seen at least ten times. The rearrangement joins TRBV7-9 to TRBJ1-1; 7 positions agree with TRBD1. The CDR3 is made up of 15 amino acids. Per the germline V gene, CDR1 is SEHNR and CDR2 is FQNEAQ (reference sequence). The V and J ends lost 5 bases and 1 base, in that order; junction bases with no gene match: 7. The CDR3 bases are TGTGCCAGCAGCCCATCGACAGGGAGGAACACTGAAGCTTTCTTT. Translated, it gives CASSPSTGRNTEAFF.

V is TRBV15 and J is TRBJ2-3, with a tentative D call TRBD2 (5 bases). The CDR3 covers 16 residues. Trimming pared 3 bases from V and 3 bases from J, leaving 16 bases between. Germline CDR1 reads LNHNV; CDR2 reads YYDKDF (reference sequence). CDR3 protein: CATSRPHVSGTDTQYF. The CDR3 nucleotides are TGTGCCACCAGCAGGCCCCACGTTTCGGGGACAGATACGCAGTATTTT.

This chain uses TRBV19 with TRBJ1-2; D call uncertain. This CDR3 is built from 15 residues. V was pared by 5 bases and J by 8 bases, with 21 bases between. Germline V gene lookup returns CDR1 LNHDA and CDR2 SQIVND (reference sequence). The CDR3 loop is CASSLPGEVRRGYTF. The CDR3 nucleotides read TGTGCCAGTAGTCTCCCGGGAGAAGTACGTCGGGGCTACACCTTC.

The J gene is TRBJ2-3, the V gene TRBV7-9; D unresolved. Germline CDR1 SEHNR, CDR2 FQNEAQ (reference sequence). There are 16 residues in the CDR3. The ends were cut back, 1 base at V and 1 base at J, with 12 bases in the middle. The CDR3, as DNA: TGTGCCAGCAGCTTAGTGGCAGCCTCTGGCACAGATACGCAGTATTTT. Amino acid sequence: CASSLVAASGTDTQYF.

In this sample, this clonotype turned up many times. V and J are TRBV18 and TRBJ1-1; D is unresolved. Germline V lookup: CDR1 KGHSH, CDR2 LQKENI. This CDR3 spans 16 amino acids. Trimming took off 3 bases at V and 0 bases at J, with 14 bases between the two ends. This chain's CDR3 is CASSPAPWTVNTEAFF. The CDR3 DNA reads as TGTGCCAGCTCACCCGCACCCTGGACGGTGAACACTGAAGCTTTCTTT.

The chain combines TRBV12-3 or TRBV12-4 with TRBJ1-5; D possibly corresponds to TRBD1 (5 bases). The CDR3 runs to 17 residues. Trimming left V 3 bases short and J 0 bases short, with 15 bases between. The CDR3: CASSFTRDSYSNQPQHF. Here the CDR3 DNA reads TGTGCCAGCAGTTTTACCCGGGACTCCTATAGCAATCAGCCCCAGCATTTT.

There are many counts of this clonotype. The rearrangement joins TRBV3-1 to TRBJ2-1; D might be TRBD2 (5 bases). Germline CDR1 LGHDT, CDR2 YNNKEL (reference sequence). Trimming left V 0 bases short and J 7 bases short, with 10 bases between. CDR3 length equals 14 residues. Here the CDR3 DNA reads TGTGCCAGCAGCCAAGATTTTGGCGGGAATGAGCAGTTCTTC. Translating gives CASSQDFGGNEQFF.